The T cell receptor (beta chain) described here comes from a study of shared clonotypes between healthy human individuals. At the level of the study: Two women and a few men aged 18 to 49 served as donors. The plates for each donor numbered three CD4 naive, three CD4 memory, two CD8 naive and one CD8 memory.

Sequenced by immunoSEQ multiplex PCR; TCRdb stores in-frame clones only, minus some. The sample holds more than 2,000,000 clones, around 90% seen once. A remark on this clone: In the same sample, other DNA sequences code for this CDR3.

V lost 3 bases and J 3 bases, leaving 4 bases between the germline ends. Germline values: CDR1 SGHTA, CDR2 FQGNSA. The CDR3 consists of 12 residues. This sequence joins TRBV7-2 and TRBJ2-3; D not resolved. The sequencing sample was made of naive CD4+ T cells sorted from blood. Regarding subset: CD45RA+ positively selected. This receptor was identified in a man aged 18 to 29 in good health. The CDR3 DNA reads TGTGCCAGCAGCTTGTTTACAGATACGCAGTATTTT. It encodes CASSLFTDTQYF.